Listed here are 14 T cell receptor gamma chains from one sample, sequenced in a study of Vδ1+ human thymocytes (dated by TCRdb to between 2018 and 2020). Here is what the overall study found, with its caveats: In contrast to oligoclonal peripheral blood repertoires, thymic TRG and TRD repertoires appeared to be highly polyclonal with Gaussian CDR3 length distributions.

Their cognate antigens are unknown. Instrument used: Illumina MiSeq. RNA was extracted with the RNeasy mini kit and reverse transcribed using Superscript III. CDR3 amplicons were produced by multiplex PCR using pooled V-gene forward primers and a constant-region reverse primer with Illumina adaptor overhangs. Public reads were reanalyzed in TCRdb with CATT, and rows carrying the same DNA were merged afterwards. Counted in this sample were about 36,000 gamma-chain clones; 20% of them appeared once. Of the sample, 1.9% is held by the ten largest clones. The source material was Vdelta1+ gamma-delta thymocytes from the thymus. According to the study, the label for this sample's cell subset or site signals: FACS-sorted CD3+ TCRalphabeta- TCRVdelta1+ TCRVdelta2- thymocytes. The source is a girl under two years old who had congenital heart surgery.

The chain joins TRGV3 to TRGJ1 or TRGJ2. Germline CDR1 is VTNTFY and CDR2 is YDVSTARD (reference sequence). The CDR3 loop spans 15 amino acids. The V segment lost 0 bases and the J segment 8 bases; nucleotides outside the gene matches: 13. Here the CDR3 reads CATWDRPKNADKKLF. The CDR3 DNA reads TGTGCCACCTGGGACAGGCCAAAAAACGCGGATAAGAAACTCTTT.

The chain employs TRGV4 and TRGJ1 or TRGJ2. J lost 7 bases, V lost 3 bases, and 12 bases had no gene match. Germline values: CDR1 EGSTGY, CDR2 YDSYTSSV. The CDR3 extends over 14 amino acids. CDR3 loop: CATWDPPFGYKKLF. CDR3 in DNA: TGTGCCACCTGGGATCCCCCTTTTGGGTATAAGAAACTCTTT.

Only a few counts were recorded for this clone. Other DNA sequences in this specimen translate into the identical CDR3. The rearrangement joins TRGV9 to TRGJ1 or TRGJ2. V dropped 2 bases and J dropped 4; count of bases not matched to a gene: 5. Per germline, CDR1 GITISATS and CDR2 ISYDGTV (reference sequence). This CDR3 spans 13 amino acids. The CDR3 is CALWEGRYYKKLF. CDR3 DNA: TGTGCCTTGTGGGAGGGGAGGTATTATAAGAAACTCTTT.

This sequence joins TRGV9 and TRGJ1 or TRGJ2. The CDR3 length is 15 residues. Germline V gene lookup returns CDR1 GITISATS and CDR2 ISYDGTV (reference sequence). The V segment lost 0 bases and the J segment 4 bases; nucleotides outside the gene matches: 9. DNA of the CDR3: TGTGCCTTGTGGGAGGTGCAGGTAGGCTATTATAAGAAACTCTTT. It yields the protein CALWEVQVGYYKKLF.

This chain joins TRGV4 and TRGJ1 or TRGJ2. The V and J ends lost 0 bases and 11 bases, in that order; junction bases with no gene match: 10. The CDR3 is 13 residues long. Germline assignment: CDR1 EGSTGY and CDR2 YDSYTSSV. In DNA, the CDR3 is TGTGCCACCTGGGATGGGCCCAGTCAGGAGAAACTCTTT. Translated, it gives CATWDGPSQEKLF.

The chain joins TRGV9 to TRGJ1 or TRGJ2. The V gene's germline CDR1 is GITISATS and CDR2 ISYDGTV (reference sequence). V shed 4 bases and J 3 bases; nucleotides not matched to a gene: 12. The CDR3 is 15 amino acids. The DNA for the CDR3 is TGTGCCTTGTGGGATCGCCCAGGCATTTATTATAAGAAACTCTTT. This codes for CALWDRPGIYYKKLF.

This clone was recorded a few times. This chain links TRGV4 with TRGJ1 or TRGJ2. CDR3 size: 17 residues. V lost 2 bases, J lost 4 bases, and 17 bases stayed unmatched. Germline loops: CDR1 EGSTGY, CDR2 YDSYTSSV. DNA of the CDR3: TGTGCCACCTGGGATGAGGGCCAGTTACGGGAATATTATAAGAAACTCTTT. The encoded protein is CATWDEGQLREYYKKLF.

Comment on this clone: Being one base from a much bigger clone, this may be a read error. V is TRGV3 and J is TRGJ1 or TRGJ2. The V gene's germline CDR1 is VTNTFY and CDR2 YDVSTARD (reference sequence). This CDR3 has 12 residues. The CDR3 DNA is TGTGCCACCTGGGACAGGCCCTATAAGAAACTCTTC. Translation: CATWDRPYKKLF.

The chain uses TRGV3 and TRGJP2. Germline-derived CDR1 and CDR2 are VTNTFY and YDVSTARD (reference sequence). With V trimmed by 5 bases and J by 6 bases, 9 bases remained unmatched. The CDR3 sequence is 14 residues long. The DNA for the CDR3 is TGTGCCACCTGGGGGAAGGCGCGTGATTGGATCAAGACGTTT. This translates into CATWGKARDWIKTF.

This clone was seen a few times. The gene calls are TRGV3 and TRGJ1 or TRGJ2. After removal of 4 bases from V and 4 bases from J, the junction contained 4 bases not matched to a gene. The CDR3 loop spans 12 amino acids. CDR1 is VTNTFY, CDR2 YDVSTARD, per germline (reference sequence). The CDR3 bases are TGTGCCACCTGGGAGGCCTATTATAAGAAACTCTTT. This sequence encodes CATWEAYYKKLF.

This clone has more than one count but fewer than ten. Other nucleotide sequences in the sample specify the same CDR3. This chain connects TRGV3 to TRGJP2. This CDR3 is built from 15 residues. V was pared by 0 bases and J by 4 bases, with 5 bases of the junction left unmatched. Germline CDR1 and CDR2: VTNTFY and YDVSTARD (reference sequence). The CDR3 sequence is CATWDRPNSDWIKTF. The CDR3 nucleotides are TGTGCCACCTGGGACAGGCCCAATAGTGATTGGATCAAGACGTTT.

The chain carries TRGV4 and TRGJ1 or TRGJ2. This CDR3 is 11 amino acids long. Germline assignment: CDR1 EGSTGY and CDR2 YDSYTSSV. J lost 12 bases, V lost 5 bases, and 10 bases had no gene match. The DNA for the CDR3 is TGTGCCACCTGGGTCTCGAGTGGGAAACTCTTT. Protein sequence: CATWVSSGKLF.

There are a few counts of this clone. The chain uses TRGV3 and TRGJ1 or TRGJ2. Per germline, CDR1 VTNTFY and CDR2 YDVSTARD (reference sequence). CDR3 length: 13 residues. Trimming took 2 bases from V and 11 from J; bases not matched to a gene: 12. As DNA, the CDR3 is TGTGCCACCTGGGACACAAGGGTTGAGGAGAAACTCTTT. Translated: CATWDTRVEEKLF.

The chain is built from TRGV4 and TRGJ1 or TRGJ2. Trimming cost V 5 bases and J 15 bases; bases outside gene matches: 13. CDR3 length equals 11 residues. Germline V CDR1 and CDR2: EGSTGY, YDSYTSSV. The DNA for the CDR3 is TGTGCCACCTGGGGTGTCGGGCGAGTACTCTTT. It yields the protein CATWGVGRVLF.